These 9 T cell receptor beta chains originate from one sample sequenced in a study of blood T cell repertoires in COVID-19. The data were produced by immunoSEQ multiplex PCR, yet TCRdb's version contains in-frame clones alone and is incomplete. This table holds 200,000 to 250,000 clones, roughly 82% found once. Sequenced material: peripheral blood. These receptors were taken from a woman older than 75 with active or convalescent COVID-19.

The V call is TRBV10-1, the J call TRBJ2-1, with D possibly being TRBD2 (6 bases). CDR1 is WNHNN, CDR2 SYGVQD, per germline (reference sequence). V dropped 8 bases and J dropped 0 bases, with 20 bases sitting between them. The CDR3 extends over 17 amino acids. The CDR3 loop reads CASAVRRDRLSYNEQFF. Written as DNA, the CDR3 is TGCGCCAGCGCCGTCCGGCGGGACCGACTCTCCTACAATGAGCAGTTCTTC.

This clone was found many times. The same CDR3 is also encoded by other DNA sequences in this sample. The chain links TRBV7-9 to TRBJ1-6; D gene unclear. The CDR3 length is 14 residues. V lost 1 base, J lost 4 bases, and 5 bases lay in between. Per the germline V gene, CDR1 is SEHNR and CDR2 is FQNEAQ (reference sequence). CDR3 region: CASSLEQYNSPLHF. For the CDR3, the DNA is TGTGCCAGCAGCTTAGAACAGTATAATTCACCCCTCCACTTT.

The CDR3 here is CASSFYLNTEAFF. CDR3 nucleotide sequence: TGTGCCAGCAGTTTTTATTTGAACACTGAAGCTTTCTTT. The chain carries TRBV12-3 or TRBV12-4 and TRBJ1-1; D not certain. The CDR3 is made up of 13 amino acids. V dropped 3 bases and J dropped 0 bases, with 5 bases sitting between them.

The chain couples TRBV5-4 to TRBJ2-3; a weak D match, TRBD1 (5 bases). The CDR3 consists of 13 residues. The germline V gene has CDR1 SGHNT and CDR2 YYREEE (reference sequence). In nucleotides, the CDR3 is TGTGCAACCAGGGTTTTTATTTCAGATACGCAGTATTTT. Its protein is CATRVFISDTQYF. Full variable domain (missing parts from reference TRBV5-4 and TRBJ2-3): ETGVTQSPTHLIKTRGQQVTLRCSSQSGHNTVSWYQQALGQGPQFIFQYYREEENGRGNFPPRFSGLQFPNYSSELNVNALELDDSALYLCATRVFISDTQYFGPGTRLTVL.

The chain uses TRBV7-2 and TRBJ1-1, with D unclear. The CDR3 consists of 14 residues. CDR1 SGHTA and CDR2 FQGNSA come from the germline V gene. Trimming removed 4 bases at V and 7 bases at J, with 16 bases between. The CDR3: CASSSHKDSIEAFF. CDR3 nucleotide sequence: TGTGCCAGCAGCTCTCACAAGGACTCGATTGAAGCTTTCTTT.

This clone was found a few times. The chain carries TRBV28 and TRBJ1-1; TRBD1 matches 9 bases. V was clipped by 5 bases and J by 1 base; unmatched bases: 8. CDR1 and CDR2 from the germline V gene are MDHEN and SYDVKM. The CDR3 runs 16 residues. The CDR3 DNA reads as TGTGCCAGCAGTCCCAACAGGGGGCGGGGGAACACTGAAGCTTTCTTT. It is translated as CASSPNRGRGNTEAFF.

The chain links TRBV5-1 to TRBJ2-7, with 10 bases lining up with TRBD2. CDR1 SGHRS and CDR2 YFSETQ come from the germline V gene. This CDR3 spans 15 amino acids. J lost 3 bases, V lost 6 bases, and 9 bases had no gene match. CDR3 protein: CASKRTSGMIYEQYF. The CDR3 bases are TGCGCCAGCAAAAGGACTAGCGGAATGATCTACGAGCAGTACTTC.

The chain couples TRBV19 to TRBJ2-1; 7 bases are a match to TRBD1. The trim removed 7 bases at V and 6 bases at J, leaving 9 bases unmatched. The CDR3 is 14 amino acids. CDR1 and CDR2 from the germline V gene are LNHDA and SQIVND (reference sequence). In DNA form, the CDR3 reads TGTGCCAGTAAAACACCGGGACAGACCAATGAGCAGTTCTTC. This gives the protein CASKTPGQTNEQFF.

This CDR3 is CASSTMPGGGGYTF. Here the CDR3 DNA reads TGTGCCAGCAGCACAATGCCCGGAGGTGGGGGCTACACCTTC. J is TRBJ1-2 and V is TRBV3-1 (or the pseudogene TRBV3-2), with D unresolved. The CDR3 consists of 14 residues. Germline values: CDR1 LGHDT, CDR2 YNNKEL (reference sequence). The V and J ends lost 5 bases and 8 bases respectively, with 18 bases between them.